These T cell receptor beta chains were read from a single sample in a study of blood T cell repertoires in COVID-19. Only in-frame clones appear in the TCRdb table, and some are missing; sequencing was by immunoSEQ multiplex PCR. This table has fewer than 55,000 clones, roughly four fifths appearing once. Sequenced: peripheral blood. Receptor source: a man aged 70-80 years with active COVID-19. Each CDR3 is given with its conserved first and last residue. D genes are given only for firm matches. Expanded clones are given a class, and other clones once, few, many or no size at all.

V,size,D,J,DNA,CDR3
TRBV7-9,-,TRBD1,TRBJ2-1,TGTGCCAGCAGCGCGGGACAGGGGGAATATGAGCAGTTCTTC,CASSAGQGEYEQFF
TRBV6-2/TRBV6-3,few,-,TRBJ1-1,TGTGCCAGCAGTTACCCGGGAGCATCCACTGAAGCTTTCTTT,CASSYPGASTEAFF
TRBV2,few,-,TRBJ1-1,TGTGCCAGCAAGAAGGACGGGATGAACACTGAAGCTTTCTTT,CASKKDGMNTEAFF
TRBV29-1,once,TRBD2,TRBJ2-2,TGCAGCGTTGAGGGGGGGGCCGGGGAGCTGTTTTTT,CSVEGGAGELFF
TRBV10-3,-,TRBD1,TRBJ2-7,TGTGCCATCAGTGGGGACAGGGTAGTTGCCTACGAGCAGTACTTC,CAISGDRVVAYEQYF
TRBV6-5,-,TRBD1,TRBJ2-3,TGTGCCAGCAGTTACTTCGGGACAGGAGTAGATACGCAGTATTTT,CASSYFGTGVDTQYF
TRBV4-3,once,TRBD1,TRBJ1-1,TGCGCCAGCAGCCAAGAGGGGGGGACAGGGATCACTGAAGCTTTCTTT,CASSQEGGTGITEAFF
TRBV12-3/TRBV12-4,-,TRBD1,TRBJ2-5,TGTGCCAGCAGTTCATCAGGGGGAGAGACCCAGTACTTC,CASSSSGGETQYF
TRBV4-1,once,TRBD1,TRBJ2-1,TGCGCCAGCGCACCCGACAGGGACAATGAGCAGTTCTTC,CASAPDRDNEQFF
TRBV12-3/TRBV12-4,-,-,TRBJ2-7,TGTGCCAGCAGCAAGTCGGACAGCTACGAGCAGTACTTC,CASSKSDSYEQYF
TRBV27,-,TRBD1,TRBJ1-3,TGTGCCAGCAGTTCAAAGGGGGCTCCCGGAAACACCATATATTTT,CASSSKGAPGNTIYF
TRBV7-6,-,TRBD2,TRBJ2-7,TGTGCCAGCAGCTTGTCGACTAGCGGGGGATTCTACGAGCAGTACTTC,CASSLSTSGGFYEQYF